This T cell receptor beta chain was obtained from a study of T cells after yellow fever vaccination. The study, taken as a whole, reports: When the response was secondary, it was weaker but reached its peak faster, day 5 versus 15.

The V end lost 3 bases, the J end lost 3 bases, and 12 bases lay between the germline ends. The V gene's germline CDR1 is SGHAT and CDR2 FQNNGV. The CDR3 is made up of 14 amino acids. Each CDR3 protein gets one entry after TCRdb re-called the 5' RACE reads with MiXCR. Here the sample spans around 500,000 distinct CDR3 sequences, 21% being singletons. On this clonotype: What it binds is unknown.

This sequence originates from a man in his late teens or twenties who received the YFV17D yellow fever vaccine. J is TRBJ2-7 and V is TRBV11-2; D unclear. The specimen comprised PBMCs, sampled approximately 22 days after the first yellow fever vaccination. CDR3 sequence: CASSLSAKIYEQYF. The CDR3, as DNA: TGTGCCAGCAGCTTGTCAGCAAAAATCTACGAGCAGTACTTC.